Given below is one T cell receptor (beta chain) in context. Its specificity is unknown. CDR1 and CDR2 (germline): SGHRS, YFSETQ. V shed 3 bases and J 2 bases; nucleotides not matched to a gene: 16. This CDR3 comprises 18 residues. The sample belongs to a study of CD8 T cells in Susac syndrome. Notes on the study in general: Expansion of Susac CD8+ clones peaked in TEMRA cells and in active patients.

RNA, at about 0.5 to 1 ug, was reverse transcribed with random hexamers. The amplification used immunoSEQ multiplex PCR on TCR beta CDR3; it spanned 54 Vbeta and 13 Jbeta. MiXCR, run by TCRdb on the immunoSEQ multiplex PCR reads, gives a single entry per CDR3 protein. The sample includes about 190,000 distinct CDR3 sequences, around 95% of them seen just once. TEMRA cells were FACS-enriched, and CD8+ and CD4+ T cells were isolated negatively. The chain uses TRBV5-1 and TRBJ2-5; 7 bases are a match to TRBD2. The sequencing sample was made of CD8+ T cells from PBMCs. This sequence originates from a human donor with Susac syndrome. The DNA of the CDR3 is TGCGCCAGCAGCTCCCGCGCTTGGCAGCGGGAAGTACAAGAGACCCAGTACTTC. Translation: CASSSRAWQREVQETQYF.